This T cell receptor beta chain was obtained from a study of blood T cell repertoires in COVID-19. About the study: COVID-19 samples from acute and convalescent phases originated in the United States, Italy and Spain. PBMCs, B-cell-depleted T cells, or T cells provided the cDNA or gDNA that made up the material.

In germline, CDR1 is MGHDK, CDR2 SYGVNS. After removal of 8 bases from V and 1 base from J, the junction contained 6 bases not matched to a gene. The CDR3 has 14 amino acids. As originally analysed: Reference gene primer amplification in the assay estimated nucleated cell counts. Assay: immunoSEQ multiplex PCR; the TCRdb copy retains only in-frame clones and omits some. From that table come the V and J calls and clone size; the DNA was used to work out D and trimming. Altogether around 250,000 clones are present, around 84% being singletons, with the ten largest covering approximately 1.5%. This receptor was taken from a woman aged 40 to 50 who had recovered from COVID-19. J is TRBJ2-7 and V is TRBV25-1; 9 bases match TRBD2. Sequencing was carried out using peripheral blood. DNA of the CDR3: TGTGCCAGCTCACAGGCGGGGGGGTCCTACGAGCAGTACTTC. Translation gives CASSQAGGSYEQYF.